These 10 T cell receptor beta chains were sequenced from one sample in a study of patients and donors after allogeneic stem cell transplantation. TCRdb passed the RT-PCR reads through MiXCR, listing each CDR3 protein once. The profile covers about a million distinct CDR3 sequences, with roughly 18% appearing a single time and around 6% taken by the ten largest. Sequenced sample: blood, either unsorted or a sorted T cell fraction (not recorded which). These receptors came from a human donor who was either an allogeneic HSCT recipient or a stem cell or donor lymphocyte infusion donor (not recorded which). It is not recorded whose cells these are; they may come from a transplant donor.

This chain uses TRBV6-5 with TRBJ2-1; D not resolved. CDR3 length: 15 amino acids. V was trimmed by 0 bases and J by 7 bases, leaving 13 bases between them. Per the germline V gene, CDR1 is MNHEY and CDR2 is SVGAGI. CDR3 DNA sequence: TGTGCCAGCAGTTACTCGAAGGTATTCTCTAATGAGCAGTTCTTC. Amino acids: CASSYSKVFSNEQFF.

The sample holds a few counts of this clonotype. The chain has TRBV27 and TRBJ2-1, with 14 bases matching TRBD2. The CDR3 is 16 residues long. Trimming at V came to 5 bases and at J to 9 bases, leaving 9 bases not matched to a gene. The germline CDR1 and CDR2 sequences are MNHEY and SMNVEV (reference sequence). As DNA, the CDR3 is TGTGCCAGCAGTCCGGTGGGACTAGCGGGAGCGAGTGAGCAGTTCTTC. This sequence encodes CASSPVGLAGASEQFF.

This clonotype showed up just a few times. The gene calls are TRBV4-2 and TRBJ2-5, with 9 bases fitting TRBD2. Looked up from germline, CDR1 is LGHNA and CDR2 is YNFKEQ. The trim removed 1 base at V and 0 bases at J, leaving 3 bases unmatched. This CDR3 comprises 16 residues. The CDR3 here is CASSQVLAGYQETQYF. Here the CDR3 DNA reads TGTGCCAGCAGCCAAGTCCTAGCGGGGTACCAAGAGACCCAGTACTTC.

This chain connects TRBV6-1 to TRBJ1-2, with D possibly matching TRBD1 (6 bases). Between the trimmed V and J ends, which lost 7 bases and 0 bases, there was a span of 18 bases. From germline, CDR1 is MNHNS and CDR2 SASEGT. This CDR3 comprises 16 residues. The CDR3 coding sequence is TGTGCCAGCACCCGGGGGCCCCGGGGTGCTAACTATGGCTACACCTTC. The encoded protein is CASTRGPRGANYGYTF.

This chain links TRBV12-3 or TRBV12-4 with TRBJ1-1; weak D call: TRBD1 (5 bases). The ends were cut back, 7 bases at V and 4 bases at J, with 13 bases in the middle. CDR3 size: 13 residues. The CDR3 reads CASTNGGPTEAFF. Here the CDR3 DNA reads TGTGCCAGCACCAACGGGGGACCCACTGAAGCTTTCTTT.

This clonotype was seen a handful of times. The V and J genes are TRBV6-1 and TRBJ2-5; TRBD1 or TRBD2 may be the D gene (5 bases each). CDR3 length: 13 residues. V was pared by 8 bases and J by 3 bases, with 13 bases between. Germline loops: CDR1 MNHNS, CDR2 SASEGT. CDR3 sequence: CASRRDGKETQYF. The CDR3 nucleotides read TGTGCCAGCCGCCGGGACGGGAAAGAGACCCAGTACTTC.

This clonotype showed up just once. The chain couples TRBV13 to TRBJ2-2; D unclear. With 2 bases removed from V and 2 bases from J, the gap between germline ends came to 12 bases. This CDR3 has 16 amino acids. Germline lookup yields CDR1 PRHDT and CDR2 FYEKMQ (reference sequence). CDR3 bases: TGTGCCAGCAGCTTACTAAATCCCATTAACACCGGGGAGCTGTTTTTT. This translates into CASSLLNPINTGELFF.

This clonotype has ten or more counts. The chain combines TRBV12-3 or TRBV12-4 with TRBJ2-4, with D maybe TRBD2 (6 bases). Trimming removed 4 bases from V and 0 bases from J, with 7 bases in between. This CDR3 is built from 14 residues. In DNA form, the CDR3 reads TGTGCCAGCAGTTGGGGACTAGCCAAAAACATTCAGTACTTC. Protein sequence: CASSWGLAKNIQYF.

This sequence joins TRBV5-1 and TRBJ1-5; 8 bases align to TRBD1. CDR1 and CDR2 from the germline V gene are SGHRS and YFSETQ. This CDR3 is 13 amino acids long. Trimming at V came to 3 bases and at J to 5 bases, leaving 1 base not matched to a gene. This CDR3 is CASSWGQDQPQHF. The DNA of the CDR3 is TGCGCCAGCAGCTGGGGACAGGATCAGCCCCAGCATTTT.

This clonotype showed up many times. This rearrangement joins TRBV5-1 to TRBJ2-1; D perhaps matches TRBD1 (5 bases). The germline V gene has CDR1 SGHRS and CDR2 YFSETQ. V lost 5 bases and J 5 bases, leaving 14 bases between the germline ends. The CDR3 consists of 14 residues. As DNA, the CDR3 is TGCGCCAGCAGTCGAAGGGGATTCGACAATGAGCAGTTCTTC. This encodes CASSRRGFDNEQFF.